Given below is one T cell receptor (beta chain) in context. Its cognate antigen is unknown. This entry is derived from a study of Tregs in tolerant kidney transplant recipients. Clones were sequenced by immunoSEQ multiplex PCR, and TCRdb holds only the in-frame ones, with some missing. In the table there are some 240,000 clones, about 86% of which are singletons. CDR3 size: 16 residues. V lost 0 bases and J 2 bases, leaving 11 bases between the germline ends. Germline CDR1 reads LGHNA; CDR2 reads YNFKEQ. The study's findings and limits: No direct test of biological reproducibility was done here. The small number of patients limits these findings pending further validation. The most relevant donor-specific Treg TCRbeta repertoire apparently came from expansion with activated donor B cells.

Sequences were obtained from CD4+ T cells from blood. The chain uses TRBV4-2 and TRBJ2-1; D is undetermined. The sequence derives from a human donor in good health. This CDR3 is CASSQEGSRAYNEQFF. The CDR3 nucleotides are TGTGCCAGCAGCCAAGAGGGCAGTCGAGCCTACAATGAGCAGTTCTTC.